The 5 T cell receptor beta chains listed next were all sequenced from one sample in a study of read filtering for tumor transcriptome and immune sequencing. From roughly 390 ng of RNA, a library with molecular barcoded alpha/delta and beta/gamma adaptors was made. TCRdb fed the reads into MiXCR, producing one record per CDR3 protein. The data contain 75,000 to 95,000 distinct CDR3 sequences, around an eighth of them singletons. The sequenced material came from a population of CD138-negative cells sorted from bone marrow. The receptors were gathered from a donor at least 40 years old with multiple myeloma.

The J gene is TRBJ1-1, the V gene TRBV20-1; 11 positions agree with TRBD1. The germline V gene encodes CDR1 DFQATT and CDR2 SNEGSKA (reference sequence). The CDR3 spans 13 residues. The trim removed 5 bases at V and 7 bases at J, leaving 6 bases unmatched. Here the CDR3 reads CSAGQGAKDEAFF. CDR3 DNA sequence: TGCAGTGCTGGACAGGGGGCTAAGGATGAAGCTTTCTTT.

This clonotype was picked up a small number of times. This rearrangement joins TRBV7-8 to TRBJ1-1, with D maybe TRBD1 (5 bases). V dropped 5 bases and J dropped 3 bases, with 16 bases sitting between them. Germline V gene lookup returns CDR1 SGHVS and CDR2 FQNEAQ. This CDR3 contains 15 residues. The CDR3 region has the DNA TGTGCCAGCAGCCCTCAGGGATGGCTGGACACTGAAGCTTTCTTT. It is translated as CASSPQGWLDTEAFF.

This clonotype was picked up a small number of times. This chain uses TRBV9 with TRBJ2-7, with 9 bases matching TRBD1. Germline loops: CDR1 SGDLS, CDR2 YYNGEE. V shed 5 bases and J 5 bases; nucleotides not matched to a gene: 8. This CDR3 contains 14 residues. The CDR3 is CASSERTGDNEQYF. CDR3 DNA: TGTGCCAGCAGTGAACGGACAGGGGACAACGAGCAGTACTTC.

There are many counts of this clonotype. CDR3 nucleotide sequence: TGTGCCAGCAGTGGTACCCAAGAGCCCCAGCATTTT. Its protein product is CASSGTQEPQHF. The chain uses TRBV2 and TRBJ1-5; D remains unclear. The V gene's germline CDR1 is SNHLY and CDR2 FYNNEI. The length of the CDR3 is 12 residues. V gave up 4 bases and J gave up 8 bases, with 9 bases separating them.

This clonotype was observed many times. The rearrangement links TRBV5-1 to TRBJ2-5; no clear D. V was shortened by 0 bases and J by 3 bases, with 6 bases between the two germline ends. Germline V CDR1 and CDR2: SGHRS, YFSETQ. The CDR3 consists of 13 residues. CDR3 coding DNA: TGCGCCAGCAGCTTGGGACAAGAAGAGACCCAGTACTTC. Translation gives CASSLGQEETQYF.